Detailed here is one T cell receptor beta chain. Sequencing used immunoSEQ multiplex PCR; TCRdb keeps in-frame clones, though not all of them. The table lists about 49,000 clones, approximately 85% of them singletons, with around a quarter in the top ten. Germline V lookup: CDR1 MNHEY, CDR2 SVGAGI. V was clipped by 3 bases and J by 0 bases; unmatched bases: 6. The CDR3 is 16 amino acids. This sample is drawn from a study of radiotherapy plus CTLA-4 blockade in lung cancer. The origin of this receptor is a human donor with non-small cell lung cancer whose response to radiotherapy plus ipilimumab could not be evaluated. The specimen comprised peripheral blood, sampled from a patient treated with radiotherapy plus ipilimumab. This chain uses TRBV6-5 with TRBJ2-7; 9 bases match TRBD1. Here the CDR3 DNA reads TGTGCCAGCAGTTATAAGTCGGGACAGGGCTCCTACGAGCAGTACTTC. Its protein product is CASSYKSGQGSYEQYF.